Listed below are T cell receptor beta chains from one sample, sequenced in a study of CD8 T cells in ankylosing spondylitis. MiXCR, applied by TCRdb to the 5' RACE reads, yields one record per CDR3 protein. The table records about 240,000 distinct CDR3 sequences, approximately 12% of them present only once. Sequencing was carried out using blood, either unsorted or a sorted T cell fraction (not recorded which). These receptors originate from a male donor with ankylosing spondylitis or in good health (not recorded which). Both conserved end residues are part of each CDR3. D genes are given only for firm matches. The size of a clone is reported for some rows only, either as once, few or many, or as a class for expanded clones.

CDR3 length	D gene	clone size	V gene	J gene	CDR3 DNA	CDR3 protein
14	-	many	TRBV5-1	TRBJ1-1	TGCGCCAGCAGCTTGCGAGGGGCGAACACTGAAGCTTTCTTT	CASSLRGANTEAFF
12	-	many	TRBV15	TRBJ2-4	TGTGCCACCCGGGGGGCCAAAAACATTCAGTACTTC	CATRGAKNIQYF
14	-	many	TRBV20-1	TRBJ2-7	TGCAGTGCTAGAGATCTAACAGGACTCTACGAGCAGTACTTC	CSARDLTGLYEQYF
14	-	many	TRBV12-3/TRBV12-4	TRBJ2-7	TGTGCCAGCAGTTTAGAAGGGCCTCTCTACGAGCAGTACTTC	CASSLEGPLYEQYF
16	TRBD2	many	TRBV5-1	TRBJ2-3	TGCGCCAGCAGCTTCCTTGGGCTAGCGGGACATAATACGCAGTATTTT	CASSFLGLAGHNTQYF
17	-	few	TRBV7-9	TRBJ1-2	TGTGCCAGCAGCCCCCCTCGGGCCTCCTTCACCCTCTATGGCTACACCTTC	CASSPPRASFTLYGYTF
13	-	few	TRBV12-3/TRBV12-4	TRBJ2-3	TGTGCCAGCAAAGAGGTGGGGGCAGATACGCAGTATTTT	CASKEVGADTQYF
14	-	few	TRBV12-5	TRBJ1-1	TGTGCTAGTAAGTCATCCGGGGGGAACACTGAAGCTTTCTTT	CASKSSGGNTEAFF
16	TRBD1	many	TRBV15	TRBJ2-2	TGTGCCACCAGCAGTCAGGACAGGGGGGACACCGGGGAGCTGTTTTTT	CATSSQDRGDTGELFF
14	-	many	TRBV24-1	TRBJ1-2	TGTGCCACCAGTGATTCCCGACGGCGGTATGGCTACACCTTC	CATSDSRRRYGYTF
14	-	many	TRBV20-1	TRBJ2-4	TGCAGTGCTAGAAGGGGTGGGGTAGTAAACATTCAGTACTTC	CSARRGGVVNIQYF
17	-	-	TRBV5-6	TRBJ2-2	TGTGCCAGCAGCATTGCGAGTGGGATAAGGGGGACCGGGGAGCTGTTTTTT	CASSIASGIRGTGELFF
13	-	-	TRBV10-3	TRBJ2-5	TGTGCCATCAGTGGGTCAGGGTCGGAGACCCAGTACTTC	CAISGSGSETQYF
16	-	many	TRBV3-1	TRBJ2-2	TGTGCCAGCAGCCCTCAATGGGCGTCGAACACCGGGGAGCTGTTTTTT	CASSPQWASNTGELFF
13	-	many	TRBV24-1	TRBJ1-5	TGTGCCACGTCTATCGATAGCAATCAGCCCCAGCATTTT	CATSIDSNQPQHF
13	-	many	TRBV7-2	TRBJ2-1	TGTGCCAGCAGCAGGGGACCCAGCAATGAGCAGTTCTTC	CASSRGPSNEQFF
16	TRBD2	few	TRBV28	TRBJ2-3	TGTGCCAGCAGTTTCCGTGTAGCGGGAGATTGGGATACGCAGTATTTT	CASSFRVAGDWDTQYF
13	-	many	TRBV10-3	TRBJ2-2	TGTGCCATCACCGGGCAGAACACCGGGGAGCTGTTTTTT	CAITGQNTGELFF
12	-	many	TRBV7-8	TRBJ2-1	TGTGCCAGCAGCGGGATTGGAAATGAGCAGTTCTTC	CASSGIGNEQFF
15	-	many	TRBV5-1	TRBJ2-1	TGCGCCAGCAGCTTGGGGCGGGGAGCCTACAATGAGCAGTTCTTC	CASSLGRGAYNEQFF
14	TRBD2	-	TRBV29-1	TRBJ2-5	TGCAGCGTTAAATACGCGGGGGGTCAAGAGACCCAGTACTTC	CSVKYAGGQETQYF
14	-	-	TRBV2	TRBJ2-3	TGTGCCAGCAGTGATTCAGTTCTTTGGTATACGCAGTATTTT	CASSDSVLWYTQYF
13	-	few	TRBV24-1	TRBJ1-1	TGTGCCACCAGTGTGGGGGGAAGCACTGAAGCTTTCTTT	CATSVGGSTEAFF
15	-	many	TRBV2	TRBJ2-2	TGTGCCAGCAGTGAGCAGGGGGGTCGAAACGGGGAGCTGTTTTTT	CASSEQGGRNGELFF
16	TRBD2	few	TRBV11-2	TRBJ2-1	TGTGCCAGCAGCTTAGTGGGGACTAGAGGCTGGTATGAGCAGTTCTTC	CASSLVGTRGWYEQFF
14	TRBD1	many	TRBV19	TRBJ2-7	TGTGCCAGTAGTCCGACAGGGCTTCACTACGAGCAGTACTTC	CASSPTGLHYEQYF
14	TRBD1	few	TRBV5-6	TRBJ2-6	TGTGCCAGCAGTCTCGGGACAGGGGCAAACGTCCTGACTTTC	CASSLGTGANVLTF
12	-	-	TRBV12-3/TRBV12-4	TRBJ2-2	TGTGCCAGCAGTTACGGGTCCGGGGAGCTGTTTTTT	CASSYGSGELFF
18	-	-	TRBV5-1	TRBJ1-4	TGCGCCAGCAGCGACCGGGACGGATGGCTAATGGCTAATGAAAAACTGTTTTTT	CASSDRDGWLMANEKLFF
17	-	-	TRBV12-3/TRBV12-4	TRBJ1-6	TGTGCCAGCAGTGGGGGGGGCCTCCTCTCCTATAATTCACCCCTCCACTTT	CASSGGGLLSYNSPLHF
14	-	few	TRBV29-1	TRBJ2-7	TGCAGCGTTGAAGATGGGGACACCTTATACGAGCAGTACTTC	CSVEDGDTLYEQYF
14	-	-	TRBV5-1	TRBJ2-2	TGCGCCAGCAGCTTAAGATTGGGGCCCGGGGAGCTGTTTTTT	CASSLRLGPGELFF
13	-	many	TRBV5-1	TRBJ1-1	TGCGCCAGCAGCCTTAGACAGGACAGTGAAGCTTTCTTT	CASSLRQDSEAFF
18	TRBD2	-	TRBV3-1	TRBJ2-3	TGTGCCAGCAGCCAAGATTTGCCGAGCGGGAGACCCACAGATACGCAGTATTTT	CASSQDLPSGRPTDTQYF
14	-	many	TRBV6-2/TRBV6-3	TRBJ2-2	TGTGCCATCGAAGGCGGGGCCCTCACCGGGGAGCTGTTTTTT	CAIEGGALTGELFF
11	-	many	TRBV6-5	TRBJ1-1	TGTGCCAGCAGTTCCTCCGGTGAAGCTTTCTTT	CASSSSGEAFF
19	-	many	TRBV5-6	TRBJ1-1	TGTGCCAGCAGCTCCCAAATAGTTTTGAGCAGGCCCCGGGGGACTGAAGCTTTCTTT	CASSSQIVLSRPRGTEAFF
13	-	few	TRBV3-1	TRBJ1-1	TGTGCCAGCACCCCGGGGGCTGGGACTGAAGCTTTCTTT	CASTPGAGTEAFF
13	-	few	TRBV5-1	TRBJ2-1	TGCGCCAGCAGCGGGAACTCTAACAATGAGCAGTTCTTC	CASSGNSNNEQFF
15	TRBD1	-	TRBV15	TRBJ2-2	TGTACCACCAGCCTTGGACAGGCGAACACCGGGGAGCTGTTTTTT	CTTSLGQANTGELFF